The clone carrying this T cell receptor (beta chain) was seen many times. Antigen unknown. TCRB transcripts that were expressed got sequenced, as all of the isolated RNA had been reverse transcribed. Data came from immunoSEQ multiplex PCR; TCRdb stores just in-frame clones and leaves some out. The sample carries 300,000 to 400,000 clones, 9.6% recorded once. This sample was taken from a study of beta chain features in type 1 diabetes. Findings and limits, study-wide: When Type 1 diabetes patients were examined, their TCRB CDR3s proved moderately but significantly shorter in all four CD4+ subsets.

The sample comprised central memory CD4+ T cells from blood. This TCR was recovered from a man aged 25 to 40 with type 1 diabetes.

The CDR3 is CASSPNRDSANYGYTF. The CDR3, as DNA: TGTGCCAGCTCACCAAATCGGGACAGCGCTAACTATGGCTACACCTTC. This chain links TRBV18 with TRBJ1-2; TRBD1 matches 7 bases. V dropped 2 bases and J dropped 0; count of bases not matched to a gene: 6. Per germline, CDR1 KGHSH and CDR2 LQKENI. The length of the CDR3 is 16 residues.